This TCR beta chain was documented in a study of T cells in tuberculosis. Unsorted cryopreserved PBMC were sequenced, averaging around 100,000 T cells per clinical donor. Study observations and caveats: Active tuberculosis alpha repertoires lay closer to GMM-specific TCRs than controls'. A GMM-specific repertoire classifier reached 80% to 90% accuracy, AUROC over 0.85. Cases with active tuberculosis were adults, while controls were adolescents.

Remarks on this clone: The target antigen is unknown.

Sequencing was performed with immunoSEQ multiplex PCR; in TCRdb, only in-frame clones are kept and a portion is missing. The sample consists of roughly 45,000 clones, 90% to 95% of them appearing once. After removal of 6 bases from V and 5 bases from J, the junction contained 12 bases not matched to a gene. Germline V gene sequence: CDR1 MDHEN, CDR2 SYDVKM. The length of the CDR3 is 16 residues. The chain links TRBV28 to TRBJ2-2; 7 positions agree with TRBD2. The sequence derives from a donor aged 5 to 30 with latent tuberculosis or without tuberculosis infection. Some clones in this sample may be carry-over from other donors' samples. Sample: PBMCs. CDR3 coding DNA: TGTGCCAGCAGCCTCACTCGCGGGAGTGGAACCGGGGAGCTGTTTTTT. This gives the protein CASSLTRGSGTGELFF.